Given below is one T cell receptor beta chain in context. These data come from a study of graft-versus-host responses after intestinal transplantation. Profiling relied on immunoSEQ multiplex PCR, and the TCRdb table lists in-frame clones only, not all of them. This sample has around 20,000 clones, with almost 95% found just once. The CDR3 totals 14 residues. Trimming stripped 4 bases from V and 6 bases from J, with 17 bases between. Per the germline V gene, CDR1 is SGDLS and CDR2 is YYNGEE. V is TRBV9 and J is TRBJ2-7; D is perhaps TRBD2 (5 bases). Sequencing was performed on PBMCs, taken roughly 39 weeks after intestinal transplant. This receptor was obtained from a human patient who received an intestinal transplant, so some T cells may come from the graft donor. The DNA for the CDR3 is TGTGCCAGCAGCCCAACCTTCACTAGGAGCGAGCAGTACTTC. It codes for CASSPTFTRSEQYF.